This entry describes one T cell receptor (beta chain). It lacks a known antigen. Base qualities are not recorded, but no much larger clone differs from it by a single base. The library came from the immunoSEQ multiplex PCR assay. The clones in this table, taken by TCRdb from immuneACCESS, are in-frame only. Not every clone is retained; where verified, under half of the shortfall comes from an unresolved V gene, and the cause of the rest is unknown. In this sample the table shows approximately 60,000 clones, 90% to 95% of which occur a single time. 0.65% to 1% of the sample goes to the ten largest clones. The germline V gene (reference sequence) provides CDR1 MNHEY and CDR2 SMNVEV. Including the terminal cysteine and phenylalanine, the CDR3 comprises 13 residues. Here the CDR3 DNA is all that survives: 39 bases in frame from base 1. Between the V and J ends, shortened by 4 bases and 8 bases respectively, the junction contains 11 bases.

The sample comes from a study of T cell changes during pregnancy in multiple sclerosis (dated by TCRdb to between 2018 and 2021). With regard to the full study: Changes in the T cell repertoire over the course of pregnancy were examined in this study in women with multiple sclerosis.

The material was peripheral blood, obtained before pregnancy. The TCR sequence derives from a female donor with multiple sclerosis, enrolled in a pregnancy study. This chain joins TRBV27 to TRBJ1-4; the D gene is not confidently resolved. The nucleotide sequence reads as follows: TGTGCCAGCAGTTGGAGGGTCGGAGAAAAACTGTTTTTT. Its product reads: CASSWRVGEKLFF.